These 4 T cell receptor beta chains came from one sample sequenced in a study of shared clonotypes between healthy human individuals. Terminally differentiated effector memory CD45RA+ cells were left out of the naive CD8 fraction, which was CD45RO-negative and positively selected for CCR7. Generated by immunoSEQ multiplex PCR, the TCRdb table keeps only in-frame clones and is missing some. Here the sample spans 2 million to 2.5 million clones, roughly 94% being singletons. The sample comprised naive CD8+ T cells sorted from blood. The receptors derive from a man aged 18 to 29 in good health.

For this clone: This sample includes further DNA sequences coding for the same CDR3. The chain carries TRBV27 and TRBJ2-1; TRBD2 aligns across 7 bases. Trimming cost V 5 bases and J 4 bases; bases outside gene matches: 5. Germline V gene lookup returns CDR1 MNHEY and CDR2 SMNVEV (reference sequence). The CDR3 has 14 amino acids. CDR3 amino acids: CASSITGGYNEQFF. As DNA, the CDR3 is TGTGCCAGCAGTATCACGGGGGGATACAATGAGCAGTTCTTC.

V is TRBV19 and J is TRBJ2-6, with D unresolved. From germline, CDR1 is LNHDA and CDR2 SQIVND (reference sequence). V lost 5 bases and J 5 bases, leaving 16 bases between the germline ends. This CDR3 region has 16 residues. In nucleotides, the CDR3 is TGTGCCAGTAGTCCCCTCGATTGGAGCAGGGCCAACGTCCTGACTTTC. Its translation: CASSPLDWSRANVLTF.

This chain connects TRBV6-5 to TRBJ1-2; D perhaps matches TRBD1 (5 bases). V was shortened by 6 bases and J by 5 bases, with 13 bases between the two germline ends. Germline V gives CDR1 MNHEY, CDR2 SVGAGI. The CDR3 loop spans 13 amino acids. CDR3 nucleotide sequence: TGTGCCAGCAGCCTCGGAGGGGAGTATGGCTACACCTTC. The encoded protein is CASSLGGEYGYTF.

The gene calls are TRBV30 and TRBJ2-7, with D unresolved. V gave up 1 base and J gave up 3 bases, with 10 bases separating them. The CDR3 has 13 amino acids. The germline gives CDR1 GTSNPN, CDR2 SVGIG (reference sequence). The CDR3 loop reads CAWSDGIGYEQYF. DNA of the CDR3: TGTGCCTGGAGTGATGGCATCGGCTACGAGCAGTACTTC.